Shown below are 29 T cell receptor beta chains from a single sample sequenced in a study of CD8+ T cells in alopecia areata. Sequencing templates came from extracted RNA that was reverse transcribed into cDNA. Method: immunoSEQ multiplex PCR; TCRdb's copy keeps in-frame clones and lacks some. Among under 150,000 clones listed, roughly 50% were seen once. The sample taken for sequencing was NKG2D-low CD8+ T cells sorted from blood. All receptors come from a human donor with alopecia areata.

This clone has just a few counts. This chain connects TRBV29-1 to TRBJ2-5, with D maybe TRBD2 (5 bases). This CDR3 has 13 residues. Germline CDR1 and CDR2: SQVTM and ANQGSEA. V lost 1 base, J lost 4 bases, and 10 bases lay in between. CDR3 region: CSVEGELIETQYF. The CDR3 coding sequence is TGCAGCGTTGAAGGGGAGTTAATAGAGACCCAGTACTTC. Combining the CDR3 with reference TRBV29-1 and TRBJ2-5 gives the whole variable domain SAVISQKPSRDICQRGTSLTIQCQVDSQVTMMFWYRQQPGQSLTLIATANQGSEATYESGFVIDKFPISRPNLTFSTLTVSNMSPEDSSIYLCSVEGELIETQYFGPGTRLLVL.

The CDR3 coding sequence is TGTGCCAGCAGCTTGCAGGGGGGACTAGCGCTCTACGAGCAGTACTTC. Translating it yields CASSLQGGLALYEQYF. This chain joins TRBV27 and TRBJ2-7; 10 bases fit TRBD2. Germline trimming cut 6 bases from V and 3 bases from J; bases unmatched to any gene: 11. This CDR3 region has 16 residues. CDR1 and CDR2 (germline): MNHEY, SMNVEV (reference sequence).

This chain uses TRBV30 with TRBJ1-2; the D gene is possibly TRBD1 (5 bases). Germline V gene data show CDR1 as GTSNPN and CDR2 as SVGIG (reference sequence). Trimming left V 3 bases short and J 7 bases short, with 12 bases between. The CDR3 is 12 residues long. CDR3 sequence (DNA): TGTGCCTGGAGCCCGGACATAGCTGGCTACACCTTC. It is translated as CAWSPDIAGYTF.

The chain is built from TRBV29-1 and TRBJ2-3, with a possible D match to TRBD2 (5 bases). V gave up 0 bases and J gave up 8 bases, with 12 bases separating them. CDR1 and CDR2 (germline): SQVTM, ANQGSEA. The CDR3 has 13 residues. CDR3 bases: TGCAGCGTTGAAGATGGAGGAAATCCTACGCAGTATTTT. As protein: CSVEDGGNPTQYF.

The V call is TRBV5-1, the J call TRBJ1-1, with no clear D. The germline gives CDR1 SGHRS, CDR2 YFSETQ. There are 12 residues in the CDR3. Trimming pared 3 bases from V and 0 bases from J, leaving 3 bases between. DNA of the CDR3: TGCGCCAGCAGCTCGGTGAACACTGAAGCTTTCTTT. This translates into CASSSVNTEAFF.

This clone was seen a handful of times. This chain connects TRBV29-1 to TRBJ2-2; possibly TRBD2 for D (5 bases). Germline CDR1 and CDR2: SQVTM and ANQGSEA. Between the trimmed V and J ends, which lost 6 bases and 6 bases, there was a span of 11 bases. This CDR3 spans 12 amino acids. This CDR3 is CSVTVEAGELFF. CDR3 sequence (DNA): TGCAGCGTCACGGTGGAGGCCGGGGAGCTGTTTTTT.

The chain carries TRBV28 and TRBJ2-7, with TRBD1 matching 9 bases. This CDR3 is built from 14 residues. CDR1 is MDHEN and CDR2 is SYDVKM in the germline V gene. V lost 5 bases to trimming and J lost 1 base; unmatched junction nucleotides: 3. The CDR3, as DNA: TGTGCCAGCAGTCCCGGGACAGGGTCCTACGAGCAGTACTTC. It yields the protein CASSPGTGSYEQYF. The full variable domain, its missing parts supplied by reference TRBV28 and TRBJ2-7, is DVKVTQSSRYLVKRTGEKVFLECVQDMDHENMFWYRQDPGLGLRLIYFSYDVKMKEKGDIPEGYSVSREKKERFSLILESASTNQTSMYLCASSPGTGSYEQYFGPGTRLTVT.

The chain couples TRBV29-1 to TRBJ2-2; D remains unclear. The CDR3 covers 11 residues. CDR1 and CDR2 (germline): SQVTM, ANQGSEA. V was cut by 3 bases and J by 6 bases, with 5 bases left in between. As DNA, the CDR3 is TGCAGCGTTGAGGGGTCCGGGGAGCTGTTTTTT. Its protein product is CSVEGSGELFF.

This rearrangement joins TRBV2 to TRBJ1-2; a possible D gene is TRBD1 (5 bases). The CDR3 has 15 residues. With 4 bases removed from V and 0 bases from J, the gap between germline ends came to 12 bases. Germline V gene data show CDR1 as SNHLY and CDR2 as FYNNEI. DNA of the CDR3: TGTGCCAGCAGTGGACAGTCAGGGCCTAACTATGGCTACACCTTC. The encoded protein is CASSGQSGPNYGYTF.

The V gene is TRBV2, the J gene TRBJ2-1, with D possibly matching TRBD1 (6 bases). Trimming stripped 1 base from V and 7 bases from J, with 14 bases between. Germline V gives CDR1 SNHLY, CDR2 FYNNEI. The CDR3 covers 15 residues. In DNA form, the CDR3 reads TGTGCCAGCAGTGAAGAAAGAACAGGGTGGAATGAGCAGTTCTTC. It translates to CASSEERTGWNEQFF.

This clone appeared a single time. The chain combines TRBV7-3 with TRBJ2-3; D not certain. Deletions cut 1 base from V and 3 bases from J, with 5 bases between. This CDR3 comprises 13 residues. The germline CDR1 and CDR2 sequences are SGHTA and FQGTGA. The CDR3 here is CASSLMGTDTQYF. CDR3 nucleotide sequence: TGTGCCAGCAGCTTAATGGGGACAGATACGCAGTATTTT.

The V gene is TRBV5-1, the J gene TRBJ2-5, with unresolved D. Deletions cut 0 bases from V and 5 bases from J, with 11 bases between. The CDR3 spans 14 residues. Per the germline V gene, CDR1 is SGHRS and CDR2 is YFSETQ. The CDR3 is CASSLVSARETQYF. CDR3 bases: TGCGCCAGCAGCTTGGTTTCGGCGAGGGAGACCCAGTACTTC.

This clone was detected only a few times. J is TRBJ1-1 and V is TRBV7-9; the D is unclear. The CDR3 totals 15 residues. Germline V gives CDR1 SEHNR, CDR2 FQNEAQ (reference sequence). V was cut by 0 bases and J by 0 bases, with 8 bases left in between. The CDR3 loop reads CASSLAAAMNTEAFF. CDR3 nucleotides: TGTGCCAGCAGCTTAGCCGCAGCCATGAACACTGAAGCTTTCTTT.

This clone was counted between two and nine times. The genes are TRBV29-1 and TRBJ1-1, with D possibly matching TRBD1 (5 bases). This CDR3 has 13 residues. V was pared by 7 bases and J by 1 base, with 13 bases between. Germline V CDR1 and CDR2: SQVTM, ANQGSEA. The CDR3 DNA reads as TGCAGCGACCCCGGGACCCCGAACACTGAAGCTTTCTTT. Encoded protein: CSDPGTPNTEAFF.

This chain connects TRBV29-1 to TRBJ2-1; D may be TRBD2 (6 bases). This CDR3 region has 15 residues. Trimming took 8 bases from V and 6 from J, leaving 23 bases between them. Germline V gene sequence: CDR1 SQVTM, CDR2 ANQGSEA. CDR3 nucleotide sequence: TGCAGCCTCAAGAGGGCGGGGAGTCGGGCCAATGAGCAGTTCTTC. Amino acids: CSLKRAGSRANEQFF.

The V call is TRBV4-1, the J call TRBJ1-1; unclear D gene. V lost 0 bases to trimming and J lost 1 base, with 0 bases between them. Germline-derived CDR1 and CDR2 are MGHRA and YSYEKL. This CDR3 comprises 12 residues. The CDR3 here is CASSQENTEAFF. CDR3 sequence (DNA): TGCGCCAGCAGCCAAGAGAACACTGAAGCTTTCTTT.

The CDR3 sequence: CSAEGGKGEQYF. DNA of the CDR3: TGCAGCGCCGAGGGGGGGAAGGGCGAGCAGTACTTC. V and J are TRBV29-1 and TRBJ2-7, with a tentative D call TRBD2 (7 bases). The CDR3 spans 12 residues. Trimming took off 7 bases at V and 6 bases at J, with 16 bases between the two ends. Germline V gives CDR1 SQVTM, CDR2 ANQGSEA.

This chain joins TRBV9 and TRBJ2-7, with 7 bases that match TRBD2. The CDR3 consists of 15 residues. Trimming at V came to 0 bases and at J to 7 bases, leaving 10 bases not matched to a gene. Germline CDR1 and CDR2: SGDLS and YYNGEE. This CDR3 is CASSVGASGGVEQYF. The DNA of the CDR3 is TGTGCCAGCAGCGTAGGGGCTAGCGGAGGGGTGGAGCAGTACTTC.

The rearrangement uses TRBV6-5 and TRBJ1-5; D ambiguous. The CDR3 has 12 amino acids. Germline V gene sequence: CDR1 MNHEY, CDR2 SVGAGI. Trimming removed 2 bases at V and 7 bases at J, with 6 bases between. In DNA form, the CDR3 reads TGTGCCAGCAGTTACCCGGGACAGCCCCAGCATTTT. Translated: CASSYPGQPQHF.

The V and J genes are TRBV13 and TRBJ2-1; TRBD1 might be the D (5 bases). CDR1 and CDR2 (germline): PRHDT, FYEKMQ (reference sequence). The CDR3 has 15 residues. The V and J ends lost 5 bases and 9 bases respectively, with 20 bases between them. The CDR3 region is CASSLGASGVREQFF. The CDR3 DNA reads TGTGCCAGCAGCCTTGGGGCTAGTGGCGTTCGTGAGCAGTTCTTC.

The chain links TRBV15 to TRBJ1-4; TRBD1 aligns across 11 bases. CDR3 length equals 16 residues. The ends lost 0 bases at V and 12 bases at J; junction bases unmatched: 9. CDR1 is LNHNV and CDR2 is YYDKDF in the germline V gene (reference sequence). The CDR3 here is CATSRDLGTGGEELFF. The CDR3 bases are TGTGCCACCAGCAGAGATCTCGGGACAGGGGGAGAAGAACTGTTTTTT.

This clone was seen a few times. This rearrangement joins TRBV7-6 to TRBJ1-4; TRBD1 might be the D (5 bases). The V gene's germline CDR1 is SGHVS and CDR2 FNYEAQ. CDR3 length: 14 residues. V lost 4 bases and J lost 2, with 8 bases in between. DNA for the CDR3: TGTGCCAGCAGCTCGGGACCGACTAATGAAAAACTGTTTTTT. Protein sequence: CASSSGPTNEKLFF.

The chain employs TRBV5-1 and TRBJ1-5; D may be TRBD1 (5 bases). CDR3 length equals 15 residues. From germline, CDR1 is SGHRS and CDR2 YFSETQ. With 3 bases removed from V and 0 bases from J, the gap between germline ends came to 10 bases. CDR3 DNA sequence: TGCGCCAGCAGCTATGGGACGGATAGCAATCAGCCCCAGCATTTT. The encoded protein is CASSYGTDSNQPQHF.

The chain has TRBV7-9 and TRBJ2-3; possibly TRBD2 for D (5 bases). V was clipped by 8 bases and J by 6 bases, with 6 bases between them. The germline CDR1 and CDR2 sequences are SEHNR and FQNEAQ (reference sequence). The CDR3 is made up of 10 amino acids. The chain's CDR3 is CASEGDTQYF. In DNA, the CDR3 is TGTGCCAGCGAGGGTGATACGCAGTATTTT.

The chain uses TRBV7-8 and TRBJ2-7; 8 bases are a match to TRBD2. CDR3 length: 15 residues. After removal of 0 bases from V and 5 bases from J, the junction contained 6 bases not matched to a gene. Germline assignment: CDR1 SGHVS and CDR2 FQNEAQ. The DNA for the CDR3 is TGTGCCAGCAGCTTAGCTGGTAGCGGGGTGCACGAGCAGTACTTC. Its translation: CASSLAGSGVHEQYF.

CDR3 sequence (DNA): TGCAGCGTTCCTTGGGGAATTGAGCAGTTCTTC. Amino acids: CSVPWGIEQFF. V and J are TRBV29-1 and TRBJ2-1; no reliable D call. Trimming took off 5 bases at V and 9 bases at J, with 11 bases between the two ends. The CDR3 consists of 11 residues. CDR1 and CDR2 from the germline V gene are SQVTM and ANQGSEA.

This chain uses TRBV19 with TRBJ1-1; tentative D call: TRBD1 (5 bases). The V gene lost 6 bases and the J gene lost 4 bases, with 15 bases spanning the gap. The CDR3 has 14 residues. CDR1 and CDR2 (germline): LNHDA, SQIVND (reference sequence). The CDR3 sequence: CASSHRGSGTEAFF. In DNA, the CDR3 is TGTGCCAGTAGCCACCGGGGCTCGGGCACTGAAGCTTTCTTT. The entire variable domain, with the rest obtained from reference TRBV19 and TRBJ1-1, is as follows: DGGITQSPKYLFRKEGQNVTLSCEQNLNHDAMYWYRQDPGQGLRLIYYSQIVNDFQKGDIAEGYSVSREKKESFPLTVTSAQKNPTAFYLCASSHRGSGTEAFFGQGTRLTVV.

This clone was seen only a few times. CDR3 in DNA: TGTGCCAGCAGAGAGACAGATCAAGAGACCCAGTACTTC. It yields the protein CASRETDQETQYF. The chain couples TRBV25-1 to TRBJ2-5; TRBD1 might be the D (5 bases). Trimming stripped 6 bases from V and 2 bases from J, with 10 bases between. This CDR3 comprises 13 residues. Germline CDR1 reads MGHDK; CDR2 reads SYGVNS. The full variable domain, with the rest looked up from reference TRBV25-1 and TRBJ2-5, is EADIYQTPRYLVIGTGKKITLECSQTMGHDKMYWYQQDPGMELHLIHYSYGVNSTEKGDLSSESTVSRIRTEHFPLTLESARPSHTSQYLCASRETDQETQYFGPGTRLLVL.

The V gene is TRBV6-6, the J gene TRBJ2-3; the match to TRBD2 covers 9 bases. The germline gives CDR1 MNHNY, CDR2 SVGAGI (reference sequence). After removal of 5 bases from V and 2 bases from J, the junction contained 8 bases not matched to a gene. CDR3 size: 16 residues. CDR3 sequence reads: CASSLGRGGYTDTQYF. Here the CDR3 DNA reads TGTGCCAGCAGTCTTGGGCGGGGGGGGTACACAGATACGCAGTATTTT.